A selection of T cell receptor beta chains follows, all from one sample in a study of CD8+CD57+ T cells in acquired aplastic anemia. TCRdb reanalysed the reads using MiXCR and keeps one entry per CDR3 protein. The sample holds 75,000 to 100,000 distinct CDR3 sequences, about 67% seen once. The source material was sorted CD4+, CD8+, or CD8+CD57+ T cells (not recorded which) from PBMCs. The receptor set was obtained from a human donor with aplastic anemia. Both conserved end residues are part of each CDR3. D genes are given only for firm matches. Expanded clones are given a class, and other clones once, few, many or no size at all.

once	TRBV5-1	15	TRBJ2-1	NA	CASSLEGGSYNEQFF	TGCGCCAGCAGCTTGGAAGGAGGGTCCTACAATGAGCAGTTCTTC
NA	TRBV24-1	16	TRBJ2-1	NA	CATRGGLGGEAVGQFF	TGTGCCACCAGGGGCGGACTCGGTGGCGAGGCTGTGGGGCAGTTCTTC
few	TRBV20-1	14	TRBJ2-7	TRBD1	CSASGTGSSYEQYF	TGCAGTGCCTCCGGGACAGGGAGCTCCTACGAGCAGTACTTC
once	TRBV29-1	13	TRBJ2-7	NA	CSVERLGSYEQYF	TGCAGCGTTGAACGCTTGGGCTCCTACGAGCAGTACTTC
NA	TRBV24-1	15	TRBJ2-1	NA	CATSDSGIPFNEQFF	TGTGCCACCAGTGATTCCGGCATTCCCTTTAATGAGCAGTTCTTC
NA	TRBV9	15	TRBJ2-2	NA	CASSVGGQATGELFF	TGTGCCAGCAGCGTAGGAGGGCAGGCCACCGGGGAGCTGTTTTTT
NA	TRBV12-3/TRBV12-4	13	TRBJ1-2	TRBD1	CASSLPGGKGYTF	TGTGCCAGCAGTTTGCCAGGGGGTAAGGGCTACACCTTC
many	TRBV4-1	16	TRBJ2-7	NA	CASSQGATGSVYEQYF	TGCGCCAGCAGCCAAGGTGCGACAGGTAGTGTCTACGAGCAGTACTTC
NA	TRBV14	11	TRBJ1-2	NA	CASSQLSGYTF	TGTGCCAGCAGCCAATTAAGCGGCTACACCTTC
NA	TRBV25-1	13	TRBJ2-7	TRBD1	CASSEGQGSEQYF	TGTGCCAGCAGTGAAGGACAGGGCAGCGAGCAGTACTTC
NA	TRBV5-6	15	TRBJ2-7	TRBD2	CASSFRTSGVNEQYF	TGTGCCAGCAGCTTCCGAACTAGCGGGGTCAACGAGCAGTACTTC
NA	TRBV7-7	15	TRBJ2-7	NA	CASSLDWGQDYEQYF	TGTGCCAGCAGCTTAGATTGGGGACAAGACTACGAGCAGTACTTC
NA	TRBV20-1	17	TRBJ1-6	TRBD1	CSGTDRPIGAYNSPLHF	TGCAGTGGGACGGACAGGCCGATAGGGGCCTATAATTCACCCCTCCACTTT
NA	TRBV24-1	14	TRBJ2-1	TRBD2	CATSETSWGGEQFF	TGTGCCACCAGTGAGACTAGTTGGGGGGGTGAGCAGTTCTTC
NA	TRBV29-1	12	TRBJ2-1	NA	CSVESSYNEQFF	TGCAGCGTTGAGTCAAGTTACAATGAGCAGTTCTTC
NA	TRBV5-8	15	TRBJ2-5	NA	CASSLVQGALETQYF	TGTGCCAGCAGCTTGGTCCAGGGAGCACTAGAGACCCAGTACTTC
NA	TRBV29-1	9	TRBJ2-1	NA	CSVDNVAVF	TGCAGCGTTGATAATGTAGCGGTCTTC
NA	TRBV2	12	TRBJ1-2	NA	CASSEDTYGYTF	TGTGCCAGCAGTGAGGACACCTATGGCTACACCTTC
NA	TRBV9	14	TRBJ2-1	NA	CASSTAGPYNEQFF	TGTGCCAGCAGCACAGCGGGTCCCTACAATGAGCAGTTCTTC
once	TRBV7-9	12	TRBJ1-4	NA	CASSTSNEKLFF	TGTGCCAGCAGCACCTCTAATGAAAAACTGTTTTTT
NA	TRBV7-2	13	TRBJ2-7	NA	CASSLIRAYEQYF	TGTGCCAGCAGCTTAATCAGGGCGTACGAGCAGTACTTC
NA	TRBV7-9	14	TRBJ2-5	NA	CASSVGPYQETQYF	TGTGCCAGCAGCGTTGGACCTTACCAAGAGACCCAGTACTTC
NA	TRBV6-1	13	TRBJ2-7	NA	CASRTGTSTEQYF	TGTGCCAGCAGAACCGGGACATCAACCGAGCAGTACTTC
once	TRBV16	13	TRBJ2-7	NA	CASSQSRWAEQYF	TGTGCCAGCAGCCAATCGCGATGGGCCGAGCAGTACTTC
NA	TRBV7-9	13	TRBJ1-1	NA	CASSFGESTEAFF	TGTGCCAGCAGCTTTGGGGAATCCACTGAAGCTTTCTTT
once	TRBV20-1	14	TRBJ2-3	NA	CSATGTSSTDTQYF	TGCAGTGCTACTGGGACTTCTTCCACAGATACGCAGTATTTT
NA	TRBV7-8	12	TRBJ2-1	TRBD2	CASSFGLAEQFF	TGTGCCAGCAGCTTTGGACTAGCGGAGCAGTTCTTC
NA	TRBV7-8	12	TRBJ2-5	TRBD1	CASSGSDRGLYF	TGTGCCAGCAGCGGAAGCGACAGGGGGTTGTACTTC
NA	TRBV7-3	13	TRBJ2-3	NA	CASTLGPTDTQYF	TGTGCCAGCACCCTTGGACCCACAGATACGCAGTATTTT
NA	TRBV2	14	TRBJ1-1	NA	CASSVRGSNTEAFF	TGTGCCAGCAGTGTGAGGGGTTCGAACACTGAAGCTTTCTTT
NA	TRBV10-3	13	TRBJ2-7	NA	CAIGDPLEYEQYF	TGTGCCATCGGGGACCCTCTAGAATACGAGCAGTACTTC
once	TRBV7-9	14	TRBJ2-7	TRBD1	CASVRGQGRVEQYF	TGTGCCAGCGTTAGGGGACAGGGAAGGGTGGAGCAGTACTTC
many	TRBV4-2	12	TRBJ2-7	NA	CASSHQTGEQYF	TGTGCCAGCAGCCACCAGACCGGCGAGCAGTACTTC
NA	TRBV7-6	14	TRBJ2-7	NA	CASSLGTNLYEQYF	TGTGCCAGCAGCTTAGGGACTAATTTGTACGAGCAGTACTTC
NA	TRBV29-1	10	TRBJ2-3	NA	CSVFTDTQYF	TGCAGCGTTTTCACAGATACGCAGTATTTT
NA	TRBV5-4	15	TRBJ2-5	NA	CASSPGRGAKETQYF	TGTGCCAGCAGCCCTGGACGTGGGGCCAAAGAGACCCAGTACTTC
few	TRBV7-2	13	TRBJ2-3	TRBD1	CAIAKGATDTQYF	TGTGCCATAGCGAAGGGGGCAACAGATACGCAGTATTTT
NA	TRBV5-5	16	TRBJ2-5	TRBD1	CASSLLTRQGEETQYF	TGTGCCAGCAGCTTGCTCACTCGACAGGGGGAAGAGACCCAGTACTTC
NA	TRBV20-1	13	TRBJ2-5	NA	CSASVRGRETQYF	TGCAGTGCTAGTGTACGCGGGCGGGAGACCCAGTACTTC
NA	TRBV19	11	TRBJ2-2	NA	CASSRGGELFF	TGTGCCAGTAGTAGGGGCGGGGAGCTGTTTTTT
NA	TRBV12-3/TRBV12-4	16	TRBJ2-2	TRBD2	CASSLSSLAVIGELFF	TGTGCCAGCAGTTTATCGTCTCTAGCGGTAATCGGGGAGCTGTTTTTT
NA	TRBV5-4	14	TRBJ2-1	NA	CASSSMGSYNEQFF	TGTGCCAGCAGCTCCATGGGCTCCTACAATGAGCAGTTCTTT
NA	TRBV20-1	16	TRBJ2-7	TRBD2	CSARKIGLAGVGEQYF	TGCAGTGCTAGAAAGATCGGACTAGCGGGAGTAGGCGAGCAGTACTTC
NA	TRBV24-1	13	TRBJ2-1	TRBD1	CATSDSQGYEQFF	TGTGCCACCAGTGATTCACAGGGGTATGAGCAGTTCTTC
NA	TRBV7-8	15	TRBJ2-5	NA	CASSSSRGYEETQYF	TGTGCCAGCAGCTCCTCCCGAGGATACGAAGAGACCCAGTACTTC
NA	TRBV4-3	14	TRBJ2-1	NA	CASSQDGRANEQFF	TGCGCCAGCAGCCAAGATGGAAGGGCTAATGAGCAGTTCTTC
once	TRBV7-8	13	TRBJ1-4	NA	CASRRVWNEKLFF	TGTGCCAGCCGCAGGGTGTGGAATGAAAAACTGTTTTTT